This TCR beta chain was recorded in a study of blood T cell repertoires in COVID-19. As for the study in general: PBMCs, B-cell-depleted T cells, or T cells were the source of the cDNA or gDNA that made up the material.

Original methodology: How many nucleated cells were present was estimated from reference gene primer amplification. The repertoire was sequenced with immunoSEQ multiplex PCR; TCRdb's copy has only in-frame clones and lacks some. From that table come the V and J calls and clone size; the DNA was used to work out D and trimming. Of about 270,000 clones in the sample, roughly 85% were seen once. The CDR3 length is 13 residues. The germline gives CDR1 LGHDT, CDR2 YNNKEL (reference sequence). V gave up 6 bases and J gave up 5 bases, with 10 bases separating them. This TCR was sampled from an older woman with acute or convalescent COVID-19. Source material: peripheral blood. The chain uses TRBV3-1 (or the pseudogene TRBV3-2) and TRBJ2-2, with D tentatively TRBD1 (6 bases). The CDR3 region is CASRMGATGELFF. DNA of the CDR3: TGTGCCAGCAGAATGGGGGCGACCGGGGAGCTGTTTTTT.